The 18 T cell receptor beta chains reported below all come from one sample, sequenced in a study of blood T cell repertoires in COVID-19. Profiled with immunoSEQ multiplex PCR; TCRdb holds only in-frame clones, not every one. The sample consists of a few hundred thousand clones, roughly 86% of them appearing once. The sample was peripheral blood. Receptors originate from a woman in her twenties or thirties who had recovered from COVID-19.

The V call is TRBV19, the J call TRBJ2-5; maybe TRBD1 (6 bases). Germline CDR1 LNHDA, CDR2 SQIVND (reference sequence). V lost 7 bases, J lost 5 bases, and 14 bases lay in between. CDR3 length: 13 amino acids. As DNA, the CDR3 is TGTGCCAGTACACAGGGTAGTCTTGAGACCCAGTACTTC. Encoded protein: CASTQGSLETQYF.

The chain employs TRBV7-2 and TRBJ2-1; TRBD2 matches 7 bases. V shed 1 base, J shed 6 bases, and the junction held 6 bases outside the gene matches. The CDR3 contains 15 residues. Per germline, CDR1 SGHTA and CDR2 FQGNSA. DNA of the CDR3: TGTGCCAGCAGCTTAGGAAGGACTAGTCTCAATGAGCAGTTCTTC. This gives the protein CASSLGRTSLNEQFF.

This chain links TRBV6-6 with TRBJ2-3; tentatively, D is TRBD2 (5 bases). This CDR3 spans 16 amino acids. Trimming pared 6 bases from V and 1 base from J, leaving 17 bases between. Germline loops: CDR1 MNHNY, CDR2 SVGAGI (reference sequence). CDR3 sequence reads: CASSPWKAGGTDTQYF. Written as DNA, the CDR3 is TGTGCCAGCAGCCCATGGAAGGCCGGGGGCACAGATACGCAGTATTTT.

The chain employs TRBV6-6 and TRBJ2-5; the match to TRBD2 covers 12 bases. The CDR3 loop spans 16 amino acids. Germline-derived CDR1 and CDR2 are MNHNY and SVGAGI (reference sequence). V gave up 6 bases and J gave up 5 bases; unmatched junction bases: 10. This CDR3 reads CASRLAGGPIRETQYF. The DNA for the CDR3 is TGTGCCAGCAGGCTAGCGGGGGGGCCGATTAGGGAGACCCAGTACTTC.

V gene TRBV29-1 combines with J gene TRBJ2-7; D is possibly TRBD2 (7 bases). CDR3 length: 12 residues. The V gene lost 5 bases and the J gene lost 7 bases, with 15 bases spanning the gap. Germline assignment: CDR1 SQVTM and CDR2 ANQGSEA. The CDR3 sequence is CSVSSGQGEQYF. CDR3 in DNA: TGCAGCGTTTCTAGCGGCCAGGGGGAGCAGTACTTC.

The chain joins TRBV29-1 to TRBJ2-7, with a weak D call TRBD2 (6 bases). CDR3 length equals 14 residues. Germline CDR1 reads SQVTM; CDR2 reads ANQGSEA. The V gene lost 7 bases and the J gene lost 4 bases, with 20 bases spanning the gap. The CDR3 DNA reads as TGCAGCGCCCAACTGGAACTAGCACCTTACGAGCAGTACTTC. Protein product: CSAQLELAPYEQYF.

The gene calls are TRBV7-9 and TRBJ2-7; TRBD2 matches 7 bases. The CDR3 consists of 14 residues. The germline V gene encodes CDR1 SEHNR and CDR2 FQNEAQ (reference sequence). After removal of 4 bases from V and 4 bases from J, the junction contained 7 bases not matched to a gene. The CDR3 nucleotides read TGTGCCAGCAGCTCGGCGGGAGCATTATACGAGCAGTACTTC. Its protein product is CASSSAGALYEQYF.

The chain carries TRBV15 and TRBJ2-5; TRBD2 matches at 14 bases. V shed 3 bases, J shed 2 bases, and the junction held 8 bases outside the gene matches. From germline, CDR1 is LNHNV and CDR2 YYDKDF (reference sequence). The CDR3 contains 18 residues. The CDR3 protein is CATSRIPGTSGGQETQYF. The CDR3 DNA sequence: TGTGCCACCAGCAGGATACCCGGGACTAGCGGGGGTCAAGAGACCCAGTACTTC.

The CDR3 DNA is TGTGCCAGCAGTTCATCCTCGGACAGGGTAGGTCAGCCCCAGCATTTT. Translation gives CASSSSSDRVGQPQHF. This chain uses TRBV6-2 or TRBV6-3 with TRBJ1-5, with 8 nucleotides matching TRBD1. The trim removed 4 bases at V and 6 bases at J, leaving 11 bases unmatched. CDR3 length equals 16 residues. Germline-derived CDR1 and CDR2 are MNHEY and SVGEGT.

The chain employs TRBV2 and TRBJ1-6; D perhaps matches TRBD1 (6 bases). V was clipped by 9 bases and J by 3 bases, with 12 bases between them. CDR1 is SNHLY, CDR2 FYNNEI, per germline. There are 14 residues in the CDR3. The chain's CDR3 is CASTTDSYNSPLHF. The CDR3 DNA is TGTGCCAGTACCACGGACAGCTATAATTCACCCCTCCACTTT.

In DNA, the CDR3 is TGTGCCAGCCGGACATGGGTGGGGAATTCACCCCTCCACTTT. Translated, it gives CASRTWVGNSPLHF. The chain employs TRBV25-1 and TRBJ1-6, with D tentatively TRBD1 (5 bases). Germline V gives CDR1 MGHDK, CDR2 SYGVNS. The CDR3 runs to 14 residues. V was shortened by 8 bases and J by 7 bases, with 15 bases between the two germline ends.

This sequence joins TRBV5-4 and TRBJ1-1; tentatively, D is TRBD1 (5 bases). CDR1 is SGHNT and CDR2 is YYREEE in the germline V gene (reference sequence). The V gene lost 6 bases and the J gene lost 3 bases, with 15 bases spanning the gap. This CDR3 region has 14 residues. DNA of the CDR3: TGTGCCAGCAACCCGGACACCCAATACACTGAAGCTTTCTTT. Residues: CASNPDTQYTEAFF.

A few counts support this clone. V is TRBV2 and J is TRBJ1-1; D gene ambiguous. Germline assignment: CDR1 SNHLY and CDR2 FYNNEI. The CDR3 is 13 residues long. V was shortened by 8 bases and J by 5 bases, with 15 bases between the two germline ends. In DNA, the CDR3 is TGTGCCAGCGCGAACGGGGAGTTGACTGAAGCTTTCTTT. Amino acid sequence: CASANGELTEAFF.

This clone turned up a few times. V is TRBV7-9 and J is TRBJ1-5; 7 bases fit TRBD1. The CDR3 covers 15 residues. Trimming cost V 2 bases and J 6 bases; bases outside gene matches: 7. Germline lookup yields CDR1 SEHNR and CDR2 FQNEAQ (reference sequence). The CDR3 spells CASSLNRGYPQPQHF. DNA of the CDR3: TGTGCCAGCAGCTTAAACAGGGGTTACCCTCAGCCCCAGCATTTT.

This chain joins TRBV6-6 and TRBJ2-7; TRBD2 is a possible D gene (5 bases). The CDR3 covers 13 residues. Germline CDR1 MNHNY, CDR2 SVGAGI (reference sequence). Between the trimmed V and J ends, which lost 3 bases and 2 bases, there was a span of 8 bases. This chain's CDR3 is CASSYSGTYEQYF. In DNA, the CDR3 is TGTGCCAGCAGTTATTCGGGAACCTACGAGCAGTACTTC.

This chain joins TRBV10-3 and TRBJ2-1; TRBD2 agrees at 10 bases. Losses at the gene ends were 3 bases for V and 6 bases for J; bases not matched to a gene: 2. CDR3 size: 14 residues. CDR1 and CDR2 from the germline V gene are ENHRY and SYGVKD. CDR3 amino acids: CAISDSSGGNEQFF. The CDR3 bases are TGTGCCATCAGTGACTCTAGCGGGGGCAATGAGCAGTTCTTC.

CDR3 DNA: TGCGCCAGCAGCGTAGGGGCAGGGGGGAGCGAGCAGTACTTC. As protein: CASSVGAGGSEQYF. The V and J genes are TRBV4-3 and TRBJ2-7, with D perhaps TRBD1 (7 bases). V lost 5 bases and J 6 bases, leaving 17 bases between the germline ends. There are 14 residues in the CDR3. Germline V gene lookup returns CDR1 LGHNA and CDR2 YSLEER.

This chain connects TRBV5-8 to TRBJ2-5, with D maybe TRBD1 (5 bases). This CDR3 spans 13 amino acids. The V end was cut by 2 bases, the J end by 3 bases, with 8 bases between. Germline lookup yields CDR1 SGHTS and CDR2 YDEGEE. The CDR3 nucleotides read TGTGCCAGCAGCTTTACAGGTGAAGAGACCCAGTACTTC. This codes for CASSFTGEETQYF.